This T cell receptor beta chain was sequenced during a study of blood T cells in healthy people across ages. For the study at large: Template switching caught about one barcoded beta molecule for each two T cells. Overall study results and limits: Naive T cell percentage by flow cytometry tracked strongly with beta diversity.

V lost 2 bases, J lost 10 bases, and 21 bases lay in between. The V gene's germline CDR1 is DFQATT and CDR2 SNEGSKA (reference sequence). The CDR3 is 15 amino acids. This clonotype was detected a few times. Its antigen is still unknown. Given a much more abundant clone one base away, this may be a read error. The authors ran a second PCR of about 7 to 11 cycles using a sample-barcoded 5' primer and a J-beta primer mix. A single record per CDR3 protein comes from TCRdb applying MiXCR to the 5' RACE reads. The table records 1.5 million to 2 million distinct CDR3 sequences, roughly two fifths of them present only once.

J is TRBJ2-1 and V is TRBV20-1; a weak D match, TRBD1 (6 bases). The source material was blood. The clonotype comes from a human donor in good health. The chain's CDR3 is CSARNPRDILREQFF. The CDR3 DNA follows: TGCAGTGCTAGAAATCCCCGGGACATCTTGCGGGAGCAGTTCTTC.